These 14 T cell receptor beta chains share one sample of origin, sequenced in a study of siplizumab effects on memory and regulatory T cells. TCRdb's copy holds only in-frame clones and misses some; the assay was immunoSEQ multiplex PCR. There are about 82,000 clones in the sample; approximately 86% occur only once, and over 1.5% lies in the top ten. Input material: Tregs sorted from blood. The receptors were sampled from a human donor in good health.

The chain carries TRBV11-2 and TRBJ2-7, with 10 bases identical to TRBD2. This CDR3 contains 16 residues. Germline values: CDR1 SGHAT, CDR2 FQNNGV. V shed 2 bases and J 3 bases; nucleotides not matched to a gene: 7. The DNA of the CDR3 is TGTGCCAGCAGCTTACGCACTAGCGGGGAGAACTACGAGCAGTACTTC. This encodes CASSLRTSGENYEQYF. Supplemented by reference TRBV11-2 and TRBJ2-7, the full variable domain reads EAGVAQSPRYKIIEKRQSVAFWCNPISGHATLYWYQQILGQGPKLLIQFQNNGVVDDSQLPKDRFSAERLKGVDSTLKIQPAKLEDSAVYLCASSLRTSGENYEQYFGPGTRLTVT.

This clone is termed medium-sized. The chain employs TRBV19 and TRBJ2-6, with 10 positions matching TRBD1. This CDR3 is 19 amino acids long. The junction had 12 bases not matched to a gene; V was cut back by 5 bases and J by 2 bases. The germline V gene has CDR1 LNHDA and CDR2 SQIVND (reference sequence). CDR3 protein: CASSLFHGTGVAGANVLTF. The DNA of the CDR3 is TGTGCCAGTAGTTTATTCCACGGGACAGGGGTTGCTGGGGCCAACGTCCTGACTTTC. Based on the CDR3 plus reference TRBV19 and TRBJ2-6, the full variable domain is DGGITQSPKYLFRKEGQNVTLSCEQNLNHDAMYWYRQDPGQGLRLIYYSQIVNDFQKGDIAEGYSVSREKKESFPLTVTSAQKNPTAFYLCASSLFHGTGVAGANVLTFGAGSRLTVL.

The CDR3 protein is CASSHRPYEQYF. In nucleotides, the CDR3 is TGTGCCAGCAGTCACAGGCCCTACGAGCAGTACTTC. The J gene is TRBJ2-7, the V gene TRBV28, with a tentative D call TRBD1 (5 bases). CDR1 MDHEN and CDR2 SYDVKM come from the germline V gene. V lost 5 bases to trimming and J lost 2 bases, with 7 bases between them. CDR3 size: 12 residues.

The chain couples TRBV20-1 to TRBJ2-7; no clear D gene. Germline V gene lookup returns CDR1 DFQATT and CDR2 SNEGSKA (reference sequence). The CDR3 length is 11 residues. Trimming shortened V by 2 bases and J by 5 bases, and 7 bases separated the two germline ends. The CDR3 DNA follows: TGCAGTGCTAGATCCGGCGACGAGCAGTACTTC. As protein: CSARSGDEQYF.

This clone was observed a few times. The chain has TRBV12-5 and TRBJ1-1; D is undetermined. Per the germline V gene, CDR1 is LGHNT and CDR2 is FRNRAP. The CDR3 is made up of 16 amino acids. Deletions cut 0 bases from V and 0 bases from J, with 11 bases between. The CDR3 bases are TGTGCTAGTGGTTTGGTAATGAAAAGAATGAACACTGAAGCTTTCTTT. It codes for CASGLVMKRMNTEAFF. The variable domain in full, with the rest retrieved from reference TRBV12-5 and TRBJ1-1, is DARVTQTPRHKVTEMGQEVTMRCQPILGHNTVFWYRQTMMQGLELLAYFRNRAPLDDSGMPKDRFSAEMPDATLATLKIQPSEPRDSAVYFCASGLVMKRMNTEAFFGQGTRLTVV.

This chain connects TRBV6-6 to TRBJ1-2; D is ambiguous. The CDR3 has 16 residues. Trimming pared 5 bases from V and 4 bases from J, leaving 20 bases between. From germline, CDR1 is MNHNY and CDR2 SVGAGI (reference sequence). In DNA form, the CDR3 reads TGTGCCAGCAGTCAAAGGGATCCCCGGAACCCCTATGGCTACACCTTC. Protein sequence: CASSQRDPRNPYGYTF.

This clone was seen a few times. This chain uses TRBV4-1 with TRBJ2-3, with D maybe TRBD2 (5 bases). CDR3 length equals 13 residues. The germline CDR1 and CDR2 sequences are MGHRA and YSYEKL. V gave up 0 bases and J gave up 6 bases, with 7 bases separating them. The chain's CDR3 is CASSQDRGDTQYF. DNA of the CDR3: TGCGCCAGCAGCCAAGATCGAGGGGATACGCAGTATTTT.

Written as DNA, the CDR3 is TGTGCCAGCAGCCCCACCACCCGGGGGGTGGGGGAGCTGTTTTTT. It yields the protein CASSPTTRGVGELFF. The rearrangement joins TRBV5-6 to TRBJ2-2; 7 nucleotides line up with TRBD2. The CDR3 runs 15 residues. Germline trimming cut 4 bases from V and 8 bases from J; bases unmatched to any gene: 11. Per germline, CDR1 SGHDT and CDR2 YYEEEE. Full variable domain (outside the CDR3, taken from reference TRBV5-6 and TRBJ2-2): DAGVTQSPTHLIKTRGQQVTLRCSPKSGHDTVSWYQQALGQGPQFIFQYYEEEERQRGNFPDRFSGHQFPNYSSELNVNALLLGDSALYLCASSPTTRGVGELFFGEGSRLTVL.

This clone appeared a single time. The CDR3 loop reads CASRAGTHHSNQPQHF. In DNA form, the CDR3 reads TGTGCCAGCAGGGCCGGGACACATCATAGCAATCAGCCCCAGCATTTT. The chain employs TRBV6-6 and TRBJ1-5; TRBD1 might be the D (6 bases). CDR3 size: 16 residues. Trimming took off 6 bases at V and 0 bases at J, with 15 bases between the two ends. Germline-derived CDR1 and CDR2 are MNHNY and SVGAGI (reference sequence).

This clone is labeled medium-sized. V and J are TRBV19 and TRBJ1-2; D ambiguous. The CDR3 sequence is 12 residues long. The V gene's germline CDR1 is LNHDA and CDR2 SQIVND (reference sequence). Deletions cut 8 bases from V and 2 bases from J, with 9 bases between. The CDR3 spells CASHGLNYGYTF. The CDR3 region has the DNA TGTGCCAGTCACGGACTGAACTATGGCTACACCTTC.

The genes are TRBV4-1 and TRBJ2-5, with a possible D match to TRBD2 (6 bases). The last part of the DNA fits TRBJ2-7 better; the J call may be wrong. In germline, CDR1 is MGHRA, CDR2 YSYEKL. This CDR3 is built from 16 residues. The CDR3 loop reads CASSQYWRVSSYEQYF. The CDR3 DNA follows: TGCGCCAGCAGCCAATATTGGAGGGTCAGCTCCTACGAGCAGTACTTC.

This chain links TRBV7-9 with TRBJ1-4; possible D gene TRBD1, 5 bases. Deletions cut 6 bases from V and 6 bases from J, with 11 bases between. The length of the CDR3 is 13 residues. CDR1 and CDR2 from the germline V gene are SEHNR and FQNEAQ (reference sequence). As DNA, the CDR3 is TGTGCCAGCAGGGTGGACAACTATGAAAAACTGTTTTTT. Its translation is CASRVDNYEKLFF.

The V call is TRBV11-2, the J call TRBJ1-4; maybe TRBD1 (6 bases). The V gene lost 5 bases and the J gene lost 10 bases, with 14 bases spanning the gap. Germline V gene data show CDR1 as SGHAT and CDR2 as FQNNGV. There are 13 residues in the CDR3. CDR3: CASSAEGVGKLFF. In nucleotides, the CDR3 is TGTGCCAGCAGCGCCGAGGGGGTAGGAAAACTGTTTTTT.

The sample holds a few counts of this clone. The rearrangement uses TRBV5-4 and TRBJ2-7, with TRBD1 matching over 8 bases. Germline trimming cut 2 bases from V and 0 bases from J; bases unmatched to any gene: 13. Germline CDR1 is SGHNT and CDR2 is YYREEE (reference sequence). There are 18 residues in the CDR3. CDR3: CASSFPGQEIFNSYEQYF. For the CDR3, the DNA is TGTGCCAGCAGCTTTCCGGGACAGGAGATCTTTAACTCCTACGAGCAGTACTTC.